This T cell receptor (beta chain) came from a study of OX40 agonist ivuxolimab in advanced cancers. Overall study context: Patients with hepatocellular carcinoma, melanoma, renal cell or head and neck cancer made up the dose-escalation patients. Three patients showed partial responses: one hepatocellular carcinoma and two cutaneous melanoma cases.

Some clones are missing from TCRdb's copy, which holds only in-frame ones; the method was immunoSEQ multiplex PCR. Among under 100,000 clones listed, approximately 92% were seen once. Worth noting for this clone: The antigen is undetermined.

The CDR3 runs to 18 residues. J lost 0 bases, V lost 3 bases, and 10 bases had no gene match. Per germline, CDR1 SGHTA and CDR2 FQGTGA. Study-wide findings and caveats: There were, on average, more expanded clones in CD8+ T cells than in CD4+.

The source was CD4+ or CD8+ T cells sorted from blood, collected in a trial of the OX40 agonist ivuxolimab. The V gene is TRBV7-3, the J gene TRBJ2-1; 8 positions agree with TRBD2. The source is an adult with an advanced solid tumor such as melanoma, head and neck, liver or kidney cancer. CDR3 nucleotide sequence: TGTGCCAGCAGCTTGTCCTGGACTAGCCCGAACTCCTACAATGAGCAGTTCTTC. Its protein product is CASSLSWTSPNSYNEQFF.